The 25 T cell receptor beta chains below come from one sample, sequenced in a study of T cell responses to AZD1222 COVID-19 vaccine. Using immunoSEQ multiplex PCR, the repertoire was profiled, and TCRdb retains in-frame clones only, with some absent. This table holds around 99,000 clones, approximately 90% found once. The sequencing used peripheral blood, collected on day 0 of AZD1222 vaccination. The source is an adult in good health.

This chain links TRBV5-4 with TRBJ2-1, with 8 bases lining up with TRBD1. This CDR3 has 15 residues. Germline values: CDR1 SGHNT, CDR2 YYREEE (reference sequence). V was clipped by 3 bases and J by 7 bases; unmatched bases: 9. This CDR3 is CASSSSGGAKNEQFF. The CDR3 DNA reads TGTGCCAGCAGCTCTTCAGGGGGCGCGAAGAATGAGCAGTTCTTC.

This chain connects TRBV18 to TRBJ2-3, with TRBD1 matching over 8 bases. The trim removed 6 bases at V and 3 bases at J, leaving 5 bases unmatched. From germline, CDR1 is KGHSH and CDR2 LQKENI. This CDR3 is built from 14 residues. The CDR3 loop reads CASSPGQGTDTQYF. The CDR3, as DNA: TGTGCCAGCTCTCCCGGACAGGGAACAGATACGCAGTATTTT.

V usage is TRBV4-3 and J usage is TRBJ2-7; D is possibly TRBD1 (6 bases). V was pared by 0 bases and J by 4 bases, with 22 bases between. The CDR3 loop spans 18 amino acids. Per the germline V gene, CDR1 is LGHNA and CDR2 is YSLEER. The CDR3 nucleotides are TGCGCCAGCAGCCAAGATAAGCTAGCTGGGGGCCTAGCTTACGAGCAGTACTTC. This encodes CASSQDKLAGGLAYEQYF.

The sample holds one count of this clone. The J gene is TRBJ2-1, the V gene TRBV9; 10 nucleotides align to TRBD1. The CDR3 totals 15 residues. With 4 bases clipped from V and 4 bases from J, the junction kept 5 bases outside the gene matches. From germline, CDR1 is SGDLS and CDR2 YYNGEE. CDR3 sequence (DNA): TGTGCCAGCAGCTCGGGGACAGGGGTATACAATGAGCAGTTCTTC. Protein sequence: CASSSGTGVYNEQFF.

The chain is built from TRBV6-5 and TRBJ1-6; TRBD1 might be the D (6 bases). The CDR3 covers 14 residues. Trimming took 7 bases from V and 5 from J, leaving 12 bases between them. Per the germline V gene, CDR1 is MNHEY and CDR2 is SVGAGI. The CDR3 region has the DNA TGTGCCAGCACAAACGGGGGCGATAATTCACCCCTCCACTTT. Translating it yields CASTNGGDNSPLHF.

J is TRBJ2-1 and V is TRBV5-8; perhaps D is TRBD1 or TRBD2 (7 bases each). The V end lost 0 bases, the J end lost 1 base, and 11 bases lay between the germline ends. Germline loops: CDR1 SGHTS, CDR2 YDEGEE. The CDR3 sequence is 16 residues long. CDR3 protein: CASSLGRGGSYNEQFF. The CDR3 DNA reads TGTGCCAGCAGCTTGGGCAGGGGGGGATCCTACAATGAGCAGTTCTTC.

The sample holds a few counts of this clone. The chain couples TRBV9 to TRBJ1-6; 7 positions match TRBD1. This CDR3 has 16 residues. In germline, CDR1 is SGDLS, CDR2 YYNGEE. J was trimmed by 6 bases and V by 0 bases; bases with no gene match: 6. CDR3 nucleotides: TGTGCCAGCAGCGTAGACGGAGGGGGCCGTAATTCACCCCTCCACTTT. This sequence encodes CASSVDGGGRNSPLHF.

This chain connects TRBV11-3 to TRBJ1-6; D is possibly TRBD1 (6 bases). Germline V gene data show CDR1 as SGHNT and CDR2 as YENEEA. Trimming took 5 bases from V and 7 from J, leaving 18 bases between them. There are 16 residues in the CDR3. DNA of the CDR3: TGTGCCAGCAGCCGGACCCACGGGGGCTCCAATTCACCCCTCCACTTT. Translating it yields CASSRTHGGSNSPLHF.

This clone was recorded a few times. This chain links TRBV9 with TRBJ1-4, with D perhaps TRBD1 (5 bases). Germline assignment: CDR1 SGDLS and CDR2 YYNGEE. The CDR3 contains 14 residues. Trimming removed 0 bases from V and 11 bases from J, with 14 bases in between. CDR3 protein: CASSVAGAPGKLFF. The CDR3 DNA is TGTGCCAGCAGCGTAGCTGGGGCACCGGGGAAACTGTTTTTT.

In its sample, this clone was seen a few times. V is TRBV18 and J is TRBJ2-3; 13 nucleotides agree with TRBD2. Per germline, CDR1 KGHSH and CDR2 LQKENI. V shed 6 bases and J 6 bases; nucleotides not matched to a gene: 12. CDR3 length: 17 amino acids. CDR3 sequence: CASSRSTSGGTVDTQYF. Here the CDR3 DNA reads TGTGCCAGCTCTCGGTCGACTAGCGGGGGGACGGTGGATACGCAGTATTTT.

This chain connects TRBV25-1 to TRBJ2-3; D uncertain. V was trimmed by 4 bases and J by 7 bases, leaving 9 bases between them. The CDR3 runs 12 residues. Germline CDR1 is MGHDK and CDR2 is SYGVNS. The chain's CDR3 is CASSAPPHTQYF. The CDR3, as DNA: TGTGCCAGCAGTGCGCCTCCGCATACGCAGTATTTT. Full variable domain (remainder filled in from reference TRBV25-1 and TRBJ2-3): EADIYQTPRYLVIGTGKKITLECSQTMGHDKMYWYQQDPGMELHLIHYSYGVNSTEKGDLSSESTVSRIRTEHFPLTLESARPSHTSQYLCASSAPPHTQYFGPGTRLTVL.

This clone was detected once. V gene TRBV18 combines with J gene TRBJ2-7; 7 nucleotides align to TRBD1. V lost 3 bases, J lost 6 bases, and 8 bases stayed unmatched. The CDR3 has 14 residues. Germline V gene data show CDR1 as KGHSH and CDR2 as LQKENI. CDR3: CASSPYRDSGEQYV. The CDR3 nucleotides read TGTGCCAGCTCACCCTATCGGGACAGTGGCGAGCAGTACGTC.

The J gene is TRBJ1-3, the V gene TRBV19; D gene unclear. The CDR3 covers 12 residues. Per germline, CDR1 LNHDA and CDR2 SQIVND (reference sequence). V lost 5 bases and J 2 bases, leaving 4 bases between the germline ends. The CDR3 DNA follows: TGTGCCAGTAGTGTCCCTGGAAACACCATATATTTT. It is translated as CASSVPGNTIYF.

This chain joins TRBV28 and TRBJ2-1; 13 bases match TRBD2. The CDR3 has 16 amino acids. The V segment lost 6 bases and the J segment 4 bases; nucleotides outside the gene matches: 6. Germline CDR1 and CDR2: MDHEN and SYDVKM. CDR3 bases: TGTGCCAGCAGCCGGACTAGCGGGGGCGCATACAATGAGCAGTTCTTC. The encoded protein is CASSRTSGGAYNEQFF. The complete variable domain, with remaining parts taken from reference TRBV28 and TRBJ2-1, reads DVKVTQSSRYLVKRTGEKVFLECVQDMDHENMFWYRQDPGLGLRLIYFSYDVKMKEKGDIPEGYSVSREKKERFSLILESASTNQTSMYLCASSRTSGGAYNEQFFGPGTRLTVL.

The chain couples TRBV5-8 to TRBJ1-1; D remains ambiguous. Germline CDR1 is SGHTS and CDR2 is YDEGEE. This CDR3 contains 11 residues. Trimming removed 6 bases at V and 1 base at J, with 4 bases between. Written as DNA, the CDR3 is TGTGCCAGCAAAAGGAACACTGAAGCTTTCTTT. This gives the protein CASKRNTEAFF. The full variable domain, in which reference TRBV5-8 and TRBJ1-1 provide the parts outside the CDR3, is EAGVTQSPTHLIKTRGQQATLRCSPISGHTSVYWYQQALGLGLQFLLWYDEGEERNRGNFPPRFSGRQFPNYSSELNVNALELEDSALYLCASKRNTEAFFGQGTRLTVV.

This chain connects TRBV6-5 to TRBJ1-4; 7 bases line up with TRBD1. This CDR3 contains 14 residues. The germline gives CDR1 MNHEY, CDR2 SVGAGI. V trimming: 6 bases; J trimming: 8 bases; junction bases outside the gene matches: 9. CDR3 region: CASSKQGKREKLFF. The CDR3, as DNA: TGTGCCAGCAGCAAACAGGGGAAACGGGAAAAACTGTTTTTT.

This clone was seen a single time. The CDR3: CASSETGNQPQHF. In nucleotides, the CDR3 is TGTGCCAGCAGTGAAACAGGGAATCAGCCCCAGCATTTT. The rearrangement links TRBV6-1 to TRBJ1-5; D possibly corresponds to TRBD1 (6 bases). V shed 2 bases and J shed 4 bases, with 6 bases lying between them. This CDR3 spans 13 amino acids. CDR1 MNHNS and CDR2 SASEGT come from the germline V gene.

The chain links TRBV6-2 or TRBV6-3 to TRBJ1-5; no definite D call. The CDR3 has 14 residues. V lost 6 bases and J 3 bases, leaving 12 bases between the germline ends. Germline-derived CDR1 and CDR2 are MNHEY and SVGEGT. The CDR3 spells CASSHRRHNQPQHF. As DNA, the CDR3 is TGTGCCAGCAGCCATCGACGGCACAATCAGCCCCAGCATTTT.

The chain is built from TRBV5-1 and TRBJ1-4; D call uncertain. Germline V gene sequence: CDR1 SGHRS, CDR2 YFSETQ. With 3 bases removed from V and 7 bases from J, the gap between germline ends came to 19 bases. The CDR3 consists of 16 residues. In DNA, the CDR3 is TGCGCCAGCAGCTCAGACGGACCTTCCCGGCCTGAAAAACTGTTTTTT. This translates into CASSSDGPSRPEKLFF.

The V call is TRBV30, the J call TRBJ2-1, with D hard to call. Trimming removed 4 bases from V and 9 bases from J, with 10 bases in between. Germline V gene data show CDR1 as GTSNPN and CDR2 as SVGIG (reference sequence). This CDR3 has 11 amino acids. CDR3 region: CAWKNSAEQFF. CDR3 nucleotide sequence: TGTGCCTGGAAGAACAGTGCTGAGCAGTTCTTC.

This chain links TRBV4-1 with TRBJ2-5; tentative D call: TRBD2 (5 bases). In germline, CDR1 is MGHRA, CDR2 YSYEKL. Trimming pared 3 bases from V and 2 bases from J, leaving 10 bases between. The CDR3 totals 14 residues. The CDR3 protein is CASSHSGSQETQYF. In nucleotides, the CDR3 is TGCGCCAGCAGCCATTCGGGGAGTCAAGAGACCCAGTACTTC.

V gene TRBV9 combines with J gene TRBJ1-6; D not resolved. Trimming took 3 bases from V and 0 from J, leaving 10 bases between them. This CDR3 is built from 16 residues. Germline CDR1 and CDR2: SGDLS and YYNGEE. DNA of the CDR3: TGTGCCAGCAGCGCTCGCGTAAGCTCCTATAATTCACCCCTCCACTTT. Its translation is CASSARVSSYNSPLHF.

This chain joins TRBV9 and TRBJ1-2; TRBD1 matches 7 bases. This CDR3 contains 17 residues. The germline V gene encodes CDR1 SGDLS and CDR2 YYNGEE. Trimming took 4 bases from V and 1 from J; bases not matched to a gene: 13. The CDR3 protein is CASSPAGGGSRNYGYTF. CDR3 nucleotide sequence: TGTGCCAGCAGCCCCGCAGGGGGGGGGTCGCGTAACTATGGCTACACCTTC.

This clone was detected a few times. V and J are TRBV5-4 and TRBJ1-1; possible D gene TRBD1, 5 bases. The CDR3 is made up of 15 amino acids. Looked up from germline, CDR1 is SGHNT and CDR2 is YYREEE (reference sequence). V dropped 0 bases and J dropped 4 bases, with 13 bases sitting between them. The CDR3 DNA sequence: TGTGCCAGCAGCTTGGATGGTGGGGGGAGCACTGAAGCTTTCTTT. It yields the protein CASSLDGGGSTEAFF. Drawing the rest from reference TRBV5-4 and TRBJ1-1, the complete variable domain is ETGVTQSPTHLIKTRGQQVTLRCSSQSGHNTVSWYQQALGQGPQFIFQYYREEENGRGNFPPRFSGLQFPNYSSELNVNALELDDSALYLCASSLDGGGSTEAFFGQGTRLTVV.

The rearrangement links TRBV4-3 to TRBJ1-5, with 7 nucleotides matching TRBD1. V dropped 2 bases and J dropped 7; count of bases not matched to a gene: 8. The CDR3 contains 15 residues. The V gene's germline CDR1 is LGHNA and CDR2 YSLEER. The DNA of the CDR3 is TGCGCCAGCAGCCAATACACAGGGGAGGGACAGCCCCAGCATTTT. It specifies CASSQYTGEGQPQHF.